The T cell receptor (beta chain) described here comes from a study of blood T cell repertoires in COVID-19. Overall study context: Samples representing acute and convalescent COVID-19 were sourced from the United States, Italy and Spain. From T cells, B-cell-depleted T cells, or PBMCs came the material, which was cDNA or gDNA.

The V gene lost 9 bases and the J gene lost 0 bases, with 12 bases spanning the gap. CDR3 size: 13 residues. Germline CDR1 is MDHEN and CDR2 is SYDVKM. Per the authors' pipeline: Using reference gene primer amplification, nucleated cell counts were estimated. Some clones are missing from TCRdb's copy, which holds only in-frame ones; the method was immunoSEQ multiplex PCR. That table gives V, J and clone size, and the DNA gave D and trimming. The table includes 310,000 or so clones, roughly 82% detected once. This TCR was sampled from a woman aged 45-59 years with acute or convalescent COVID-19. Sequences were obtained from peripheral blood. The chain carries TRBV28 and TRBJ2-7; D possibly corresponds to TRBD1 (5 bases). CDR3 coding DNA: TGTGCCAGTCAGGGTACTATCTCCTACGAGCAGTACTTC. This gives the protein CASQGTISYEQYF.